The entry below gives a single T cell receptor beta chain sequence along with its context. This clone has just one count. Its antigen target is currently unknown. No qualities accompany the bases; no much larger clone lies one base away. TCR CDR3 regions were amplified from genomic DNA by multiplex PCR using the deep immunoSEQ assay. For each cell subset, the extracted genomic DNA was distributed evenly across all wells of several immunoSEQ 96-well plates, and each plate served as one replicate. Each replicate PCR for sorted subsets received approximately 200 ng genomic DNA, equal to tens of thousands of T cell genomes. Purified libraries were measured with a Qubit 3.0 fluorometer, size-checked on a Bioanalyzer 2100, and measured again with the KAPA Library Quantification kit. A separate single-read 150-cycle Illumina NextSeq 550 flow cell was used to sequence each immunoSEQ 96-well plate. Per the original workflow: Because only junctional sequences without quality scores were contained in the immunoSEQ output, filtering matching that applied to full-length reads could not be performed. To assign V/J genes and CDR3, sequences were annotated using PyIR, a Python wrapper for IgBLAST v1.9, with IMGT germline references. Reads with weak V/J assignments (E-value above 1e-6), missing CDR3, stop codons, out-of-frame junctions, or ambiguous translated residues were removed. V3J clonotypes were defined as sequences sharing the same inferred V gene, J gene, and CDR3 amino acid sequence. Percentage overlap between repertoires was calculated by dividing the number of shared unique clonotypes by the size of the smaller repertoire. Richness of each repertoire was evaluated using RTK rarefaction, the Chao1 estimator, and Recon v2.1 estimates of unobserved clonotypes. Generation probabilities were computed with OLGA for all TCRbeta clonotypes obtained by the gDNA method from several donors. TCRdb took over this immuneACCESS table, retaining in-frame rearrangements with V and J assigned. Such tables are incomplete; in checked studies, under half of the missing clones stem from an unresolved V gene, and the remainder is unexplained. V, J and clone size are those of that table, while D and trimming were read from the DNA. Counted in this sample were some 1.5 million clones; roughly 96% of them appeared once. Roughly 1.2% of the sample rests with the top ten.

Donors were healthy HIV-negative adults with no recently reported acute infections or vaccinations. Every donor was a Caucasian adult living in Nashville, Tennessee, USA. CD4+ T cells were enriched by magnetic negative selection, after which naive cells were positively selected on CD45RA and the negative fraction was taken as the memory subset. Blood was collected by leukapheresis, and PBMCs were isolated by Ficoll-Histopaque density gradient centrifugation and then cryopreserved in liquid nitrogen vapor phase. Analytical flow cytometry was used to check the purity and quantity of each magnetically sorted T cell population. Genomic DNA was isolated from every sorted fraction and measured by UV absorbance on a Nanodrop 2000c. This record belongs to a study of shared clonotypes between healthy human individuals (dated by TCRdb to 2020 to 2022). Looking at the study overall: Three men and two women, aged 18 to 49 years, made up the cohort. The study deeply sequenced blood TCR repertoires of about 5 healthy adults to estimate repertoire size and the extent of clonotype sharing between individuals. Leukapheresis yielded between about 0.94 and 9 billion PBMCs per donor. Different laboratories and diverse techniques were used to prepare libraries and sequence TCR repertoires, to increase sequencing depth and limit assay-specific biases. For each donor, CD4 naive and CD4 memory were each given three plates, CD8 naive was given two plates, and CD8 memory was given one plate. Study-wide conclusions, independent of this receptor: Sampling was limited to blood, and TCR repertoires in tissue likely differ from TCR repertoires in blood. Compared with non-shared clonotypes, clonotypes shared by all four sorted-subset donors had higher generation probabilities. About 5% of naive CD4, 3% to 4% of naive CD8, about 2.1% of memory CD4, and around 0.42% of memory CD8 clonotypes were shared across several donors. Incomplete sequencing was indicated by rarefaction of sorted-subset datasets, despite the large sequencing depth. Pairwise subsampling led to the expectation that sequencing depth would affect the degree of clonotype sharing among donors. Because the study included only a small number of donors, the genetic and exposure-history diversity represented was limited. Larger estimated clonotype richness was generally found for naive subsets than for memory subsets.

Looking up the germline V gene yields CDR1 SGHAT and CDR2 FQNNGV. Measured from the cysteine to the phenylalanine, the CDR3 is 17 residues long. Solely the CDR3 DNA is kept, with 51 bases framed from the first base. At the junction V is shortened by 3 bases and J by 3 bases, with 17 bases in between. The source is a man younger than 45 in good health. The rearrangement joined TRBV11-2 to TRBJ2-2; TRBD2 is a possible D gene, resting on 6 matching bases. The specimen sequenced was naive CD4+ T cells sorted from blood. The cell subset or site label of this sample denotes: CD45RA+ positively selected. For the CDR3, the sequence is CASSFPRSGEDTGELFF. The DNA sequence follows: TGTGCCAGCAGCTTCCCAAGGTCGGGAGAGGACACCGGGGAGCTGTTTTTT. Reference TRBV11-2 and TRBJ2-2 proteins supply the regions before and after the CDR3; the full variable domain is: EAGVAQSPRYKIIEKRQSVAFWCNPISGHATLYWYQQILGQGPKLLIQFQNNGVVDDSQLPKDRFSAERLKGVDSTLKIQPAKLEDSAVYLCASSFPRSGEDTGELFFGEGSRLTVL.